This T cell receptor beta chain comes out of a study of T cell responses to AZD1222 COVID-19 vaccine. Study findings and constraints: Repertoires were obtained solely post-peak T cell response. Among spike-specific TCRs, nearly half reportedly target unmutated variant regions.

The method was immunoSEQ multiplex PCR; TCRdb's version includes in-frame clones alone and lacks a portion of them. The sample holds roughly 200,000 clones, over 80% seen once. Details on this clone: Its cognate antigen is unknown.

The V and J ends lost 3 bases and 8 bases respectively, with 13 bases between them. This CDR3 has 14 residues. Germline assignment: CDR1 LGHDT and CDR2 YNNKEL (reference sequence). The specimen was peripheral blood, collected 28 days after the second dose of the MenACWY control vaccine. The J gene is TRBJ1-4, the V gene TRBV3-1 (or the pseudogene TRBV3-2); D is unresolved. The clonotype originates from an adult who received the MenACWY meningococcal vaccine as a control. The DNA of the CDR3 is TGTGCCAGCAGCCATCTGTGGGGAGACGAAAAACTGTTTTTT. Translated, it gives CASSHLWGDEKLFF.